The sequence of this TCR beta chain was determined in a study of blood T cell repertoires in COVID-19. This CDR3 comprises 15 residues. Between the trimmed V and J ends, which lost 3 bases and 8 bases, there was a span of 17 bases. Germline CDR1 LGHNA, CDR2 YSLEER. Profiling relied on immunoSEQ multiplex PCR, and the TCRdb table lists in-frame clones only, not all of them. Here the sample spans tens of thousands of clones, around 80% being singletons. The chain recombines TRBV4-3 with TRBJ2-1; the D gene is possibly TRBD2 (6 bases). The sequence came from a woman older than 75 with active or convalescent COVID-19. The material sequenced was peripheral blood. The CDR3 loop reads CASSQGSGPSDEQFF. The CDR3 nucleotides read TGCGCCAGCAGCCAGGGAAGCGGGCCGTCGGATGAGCAGTTCTTC.